The 17 T cell receptor beta chains presented below share a single source sample, sequenced in a study of vaccination effects on CD4 cells after COVID-19. Scientists isolated CD4+ T cells after a roughly 9-day culture period ended. Sequenced by immunoSEQ multiplex PCR; TCRdb stores in-frame clones only, minus some. The profile covers 45,000 or so clones, with 60% to 80% appearing a single time and around 8.9% taken by the ten largest. These receptors lack a known antigen. This specimen was CD4+ T cells from PBMCs cultured without peptide, taken before COVID-19 vaccination. The receptors originated from a human donor who had a prior SARS-CoV-2 infection.

The rearrangement links TRBV5-1 to TRBJ1-1; no clear D gene. The length of the CDR3 is 13 residues. Germline V gene lookup returns CDR1 SGHRS and CDR2 YFSETQ. V was trimmed by 2 bases and J by 6 bases, leaving 11 bases between them. The CDR3 reads CASSFGLVSEAFF. The CDR3 DNA follows: TGCGCCAGCAGCTTCGGGCTCGTTTCTGAAGCTTTCTTT.

The gene calls are TRBV6-2 or TRBV6-3 and TRBJ2-7, with 13 bases that match TRBD2. The germline V gene has CDR1 MNHEY and CDR2 SVGEGT. The CDR3 spans 17 residues. Trimming removed 2 bases from V and 6 bases from J; junction bases left unmatched: 10. The DNA of the CDR3 is TGTGCCAGCAGTTACCTCTTACTAGCGGGAGGGCCGGGCGAGCAGTACTTC. This codes for CASSYLLLAGGPGEQYF.

The chain has TRBV7-2 and TRBJ2-5, with 8 bases lining up with TRBD1. The CDR3 loop spans 14 amino acids. After removal of 5 bases from V and 5 bases from J, the junction contained 7 bases not matched to a gene. Per germline, CDR1 SGHTA and CDR2 FQGNSA. The CDR3 sequence: CASSPRTGLETQYF. The CDR3 DNA is TGTGCCAGCAGCCCCCGGACAGGGCTGGAGACCCAGTACTTC.

J is TRBJ2-3 and V is TRBV20-1; D is unclear. Germline assignment: CDR1 DFQATT and CDR2 SNEGSKA (reference sequence). Trimming left V 6 bases short and J 4 bases short, with 8 bases between. This CDR3 has 11 amino acids. The CDR3: CSARLADTQYF. The CDR3, as DNA: TGCAGTGCACGTTTAGCAGATACGCAGTATTTT.

The V and J genes are TRBV20-1 and TRBJ1-1; no definite D call. Looked up from germline, CDR1 is DFQATT and CDR2 is SNEGSKA (reference sequence). Trimming stripped 6 bases from V and 2 bases from J, with 4 bases between. The CDR3 loop spans 10 amino acids. The CDR3 region is CSATNTEAFF. The CDR3 region has the DNA TGCAGTGCAACTAACACTGAAGCTTTCTTT.

The chain employs TRBV25-1 and TRBJ1-1; 9 positions match TRBD1. CDR1 and CDR2 (germline): MGHDK, SYGVNS. Trimming took 1 base from V and 5 from J; bases not matched to a gene: 11. The CDR3 extends over 17 amino acids. CDR3: CASSEFGTGRGGTEAFF. CDR3 sequence (DNA): TGTGCCAGCAGTGAATTTGGGACAGGGCGTGGGGGGACTGAAGCTTTCTTT.

This clone has a handful of counts. V gene TRBV27 combines with J gene TRBJ1-2, with 8 bases identical to TRBD1. This CDR3 has 13 residues. Per germline, CDR1 MNHEY and CDR2 SMNVEV (reference sequence). The J segment lost 8 bases and the V segment lost 5 bases, leaving 7 bases of the junction unmatched. The CDR3 nucleotides are TGTGCCAGCAGTCCGACAGGGGTATACGGCTACACCTTC. Translating gives CASSPTGVYGYTF.

A few counts support this clone. The V gene is TRBV19, the J gene TRBJ1-2; a weak D match, TRBD1 (5 bases). Germline assignment: CDR1 LNHDA and CDR2 SQIVND (reference sequence). Trimming removed 0 bases from V and 4 bases from J, with 15 bases in between. The CDR3 has 16 amino acids. The CDR3 nucleotides are TGTGCCAGTAGTATAGATAGCTGGGGGGAGGCCTATGGCTACACCTTC. This gives the protein CASSIDSWGEAYGYTF.

V and J are TRBV3-1 (or the pseudogene TRBV3-2) and TRBJ1-2, with unresolved D. The CDR3 loop spans 14 amino acids. The V gene lost 4 bases and the J gene lost 6 bases, with 15 bases spanning the gap. CDR1 LGHDT and CDR2 YNNKEL come from the germline V gene (reference sequence). CDR3 sequence (DNA): TGTGCCAGCAGCCTCCGGTCTCAACCGGATGGCTACACCTTC. Its translation is CASSLRSQPDGYTF.

Points on this clone: Sequence at one end of the junction differs from germline and may be a read error. The chain employs TRBV2 and TRBJ2-2; 9 bases agree with TRBD1. The germline V gene encodes CDR1 SNHLY and CDR2 FYNNEI. The CDR3 covers 16 residues. The CDR3 region has the DNA TGTGCCAGCAGGGAAGCGGGACAGGGTCCCTCCGGGGAGCTGTTTTTT. It translates to CASREAGQGPSGELFF.

V gene TRBV9 combines with J gene TRBJ2-1; D tentatively fits TRBD1 or TRBD2 (5 bases each). CDR3 size: 14 residues. Trimming removed 2 bases at V and 7 bases at J, with 13 bases between. CDR1 SGDLS and CDR2 YYNGEE come from the germline V gene. CDR3 residues: CASSVWGIGNEQFF. The CDR3 bases are TGTGCCAGCAGCGTCTGGGGGATTGGAAATGAGCAGTTCTTC. Full variable domain (remainder filled in from reference TRBV9 and TRBJ2-1): DSGVTQTPKHLITATGQRVTLRCSPRSGDLSVYWYQQSLDQGLQFLIQYYNGEERAKGNILERFSAQQFPDLHSELNLSSLELGDSALYFCASSVWGIGNEQFFGPGTRLTVL.

This clone was detected only a few times. V usage is TRBV6-5 and J usage is TRBJ1-3; D perhaps matches TRBD1 (6 bases). Germline-derived CDR1 and CDR2 are MNHEY and SVGAGI. Deletions cut 6 bases from V and 2 bases from J, with 11 bases between. The CDR3 sequence is 14 residues long. The DNA for the CDR3 is TGTGCCAGCAGGAGGGGGGACCCTGGAAACACCATATATTTT. Residues: CASRRGDPGNTIYF.

This clone was found a few times. The gene calls are TRBV7-3 and TRBJ2-7; TRBD1 matches at 8 bases. CDR1 and CDR2 from the germline V gene are SGHTA and FQGTGA. V gave up 5 bases and J gave up 3 bases; unmatched junction bases: 9. This CDR3 is built from 15 residues. The CDR3 sequence is CASSLNPGTGYEQYF. CDR3 sequence (DNA): TGTGCCAGCAGCCTAAATCCCGGGACAGGCTACGAGCAGTACTTC.

This clone was picked up one time. This chain links TRBV19 with TRBJ2-2; D ambiguous. Germline V gene data show CDR1 as LNHDA and CDR2 as SQIVND (reference sequence). With 3 bases removed from V and 6 bases from J, the gap between germline ends came to 17 bases. The CDR3 totals 16 residues. The CDR3, as DNA: TGTGCCAGTAGTATCCGGGCCCGGACGGGCCCCGGGGAGCTGTTTTTT. It encodes CASSIRARTGPGELFF.

The chain carries TRBV27 and TRBJ2-7, with 7 bases aligning to TRBD1. CDR3 size: 12 residues. V gave up 4 bases and J gave up 6 bases; unmatched junction bases: 3. Germline CDR1 MNHEY, CDR2 SMNVEV (reference sequence). In DNA form, the CDR3 reads TGTGCCAGCAGTTCACAGGGGAGCGAGCAGTACTTC. This translates into CASSSQGSEQYF.

The gene calls are TRBV25-1 and TRBJ1-6; TRBD1 might be the D (6 bases). The V end was cut by 1 base, the J end by 10 bases, with 14 bases between. The CDR3 contains 15 residues. In germline, CDR1 is MGHDK, CDR2 SYGVNS. CDR3 in amino acids: CASSEFTGRGSPLHF. The DNA of the CDR3 is TGTGCCAGCAGTGAATTCACAGGGAGGGGATCACCCCTCCACTTT.

V and J are TRBV5-1 and TRBJ2-7, with 9 bases aligning to TRBD1. V dropped 6 bases and J dropped 0; count of bases not matched to a gene: 4. The CDR3 sequence is 14 residues long. Per germline, CDR1 SGHRS and CDR2 YFSETQ. The DNA for the CDR3 is TGCGCCAGCAAGGGACAGGGCCTCTCCTACGAGCAGTACTTC. Translating it yields CASKGQGLSYEQYF. The full variable domain, completed using reference TRBV5-1 and TRBJ2-7, is KAGVTQTPRYLIKTRGQQVTLSCSPISGHRSVSWYQQTPGQGLQFLFEYFSETQRNKGNFPGRFSGRQFSNSRSEMNVSTLELGDSALYLCASKGQGLSYEQYFGPGTRLTVT.